Each of the 29 T cell receptor beta chains below was sequenced from the same sample in a study of blood T cell repertoires in COVID-19. Only in-frame clones appear in the TCRdb table, and some are missing; sequencing was by immunoSEQ multiplex PCR. The data show over 250,000 clones, with around nine tenths seen just once and approximately 2.2% held by the top ten. Input material: peripheral blood. The receptors stem from a man aged 45 to 65 with acute or convalescent COVID-19.

The J gene is TRBJ1-2, the V gene TRBV2; maybe TRBD1 (5 bases). The CDR3 has 17 residues. CDR1 and CDR2 from the germline V gene are SNHLY and FYNNEI. Trimming took off 1 base at V and 4 bases at J, with 19 bases between the two ends. CDR3 amino acids: CASSEDWGGTETYGYTF. The CDR3 DNA follows: TGTGCCAGCAGTGAAGATTGGGGCGGAACCGAGACCTATGGCTACACCTTC.

This clone was counted a single time. This rearrangement joins TRBV5-1 to TRBJ2-2; TRBD1 agrees at 10 bases. Losses at the gene ends were 1 base for V and 0 bases for J; bases not matched to a gene: 3. The germline CDR1 and CDR2 sequences are SGHRS and YFSETQ. This CDR3 comprises 17 residues. The CDR3 is CASSLRGQGANTGELFF. The CDR3 nucleotides read TGCGCCAGCAGCTTGCGCGGACAGGGGGCGAACACCGGGGAGCTGTTTTTT.

The rearrangement joins TRBV5-1 to TRBJ1-1; maybe TRBD1 (5 bases). The CDR3 loop spans 15 amino acids. Germline CDR1 and CDR2: SGHRS and YFSETQ. The V end lost 0 bases, the J end lost 3 bases, and 12 bases lay between the germline ends. In DNA form, the CDR3 reads TGCGCCAGCAGCTTGGGCAGGGCAGGGTACACTGAAGCTTTCTTT. Protein product: CASSLGRAGYTEAFF. Variable domain in full (rest from reference TRBV5-1 and TRBJ1-1): KAGVTQTPRYLIKTRGQQVTLSCSPISGHRSVSWYQQTPGQGLQFLFEYFSETQRNKGNFPGRFSGRQFSNSRSEMNVSTLELGDSALYLCASSLGRAGYTEAFFGQGTRLTVV.

The chain links TRBV9 to TRBJ2-1, with 9 bases matching TRBD2. The CDR3 consists of 18 residues. Germline CDR1 and CDR2: SGDLS and YYNGEE. J lost 1 base, V lost 1 base, and 9 bases had no gene match. As DNA, the CDR3 is TGTGCCAGCAGCGTATCCGCGGGGGGGTCTTCGTCCTACAATGAGCAGTTCTTC. Translation: CASSVSAGGSSSYNEQFF. Using reference TRBV9 and TRBJ2-1 for the parts outside the CDR3, the full variable domain is DSGVTQTPKHLITATGQRVTLRCSPRSGDLSVYWYQQSLDQGLQFLIQYYNGEERAKGNILERFSAQQFPDLHSELNLSSLELGDSALYFCASSVSAGGSSSYNEQFFGPGTRLTVL.

J is TRBJ1-2 and V is TRBV19, with unresolved D. Trimming left V 3 bases short and J 2 bases short, with 7 bases between. CDR3 length equals 13 residues. Looked up from germline, CDR1 is LNHDA and CDR2 is SQIVND (reference sequence). CDR3 loop: CASSIWPNYGYTF. The CDR3 bases are TGTGCCAGTAGTATTTGGCCCAACTATGGCTACACCTTC.

This sequence joins TRBV9 and TRBJ1-5, with 10 bases lining up with TRBD1. This CDR3 spans 18 amino acids. Germline V gives CDR1 SGDLS, CDR2 YYNGEE. V shed 4 bases and J 5 bases; nucleotides not matched to a gene: 15. In DNA form, the CDR3 reads TGTGCCAGCAGCCCCCCTTGGGACAGGGGATCGCGGGATCAGCCCCAGCATTTT. Amino acids: CASSPPWDRGSRDQPQHF.

The chain recombines TRBV5-1 with TRBJ2-5, with D possibly TRBD2 on 5 matching bases. The CDR3 sequence is 14 residues long. The ends were cut back, 2 bases at V and 5 bases at J, with 13 bases in the middle. Germline CDR1 is SGHRS and CDR2 is YFSETQ. The chain's CDR3 is CASSFEGDVETQYF. The DNA for the CDR3 is TGCGCCAGCAGCTTCGAGGGAGACGTCGAGACCCAGTACTTC.

J is TRBJ1-1 and V is TRBV14; D is unclear. The V gene lost 0 bases and the J gene lost 2 bases, with 4 bases spanning the gap. The germline CDR1 and CDR2 sequences are SGHDN and FVKESK. The CDR3 spans 13 residues. CDR3: CASSQDLNTEAFF. The CDR3 DNA reads TGTGCCAGCAGCCAAGATCTAAACACTGAAGCTTTCTTT. The full variable domain, its missing parts supplied by reference TRBV14 and TRBJ1-1, is EAGVTQFPSHSVIEKGQTVTLRCDPISGHDNLYWYRRVMGKEIKFLLHFVKESKQDESGMPNNRFLAERTGGTYSTLKVQPAELEDSGVYFCASSQDLNTEAFFGQGTRLTVV.

J is TRBJ2-1 and V is TRBV10-1; a weak D match, TRBD2 (6 bases). CDR1 is WNHNN and CDR2 is SYGVQD in the germline V gene (reference sequence). With 2 bases removed from V and 2 bases from J, the gap between germline ends came to 13 bases. CDR3 length equals 16 residues. The DNA of the CDR3 is TGCGCCAGCAGTGAGAAGGTTAGCGGCGCCTACAATGAGCAGTTCTTC. Translated: CASSEKVSGAYNEQFF.

V is TRBV6-4 and J is TRBJ1-1, with D uncertain. Germline loops: CDR1 MRHNA, CDR2 SNTAGT. Trimming removed 5 bases at V and 5 bases at J, with 21 bases between. This CDR3 region has 16 residues. The CDR3 coding sequence is TGTGCCAGCAGTCTACACTCCGGGGTTAAGTGGACTGAAGCTTTCTTT. Its translation is CASSLHSGVKWTEAFF.

The rearrangement links TRBV3-1 (or the pseudogene TRBV3-2) to TRBJ1-2; 7 bases line up with TRBD1. Germline V gene data show CDR1 as LGHDT and CDR2 as YNNKEL (reference sequence). With 0 bases clipped from V and 5 bases from J, the junction kept 6 bases outside the gene matches. The CDR3 loop spans 15 amino acids. CDR3 sequence: CASSQDLGRGYGYTF. The CDR3 DNA reads TGTGCCAGCAGCCAAGATCTCGGCAGGGGGTATGGCTACACCTTC.

The table lists this clone with a few counts. CDR3 DNA sequence: TGCGCCAGCAGCGGAACAGGGAGGGAGTTCTTC. It yields the protein CASSGTGREFF. The chain carries TRBV10-1 and TRBJ2-1; tentative D call: TRBD2 (7 bases). The CDR3 covers 11 residues. Trimming cost V 6 bases and J 14 bases, with 14 bases left between them. Germline CDR1 and CDR2: WNHNN and SYGVQD (reference sequence).

The chain recombines TRBV2 with TRBJ1-5, with a tentative D call TRBD1 (5 bases). Trimming shortened V by 8 bases and J by 3 bases, and 11 bases separated the two germline ends. The CDR3 has 13 amino acids. The V gene's germline CDR1 is SNHLY and CDR2 FYNNEI. The CDR3 nucleotides read TGTGCCAGCGGAGGGACGGCCAATCAGCCCCAGCATTTT. Protein: CASGGTANQPQHF.

The table lists this clone with a few counts. The gene calls are TRBV29-1 and TRBJ1-2; D uncertain. The V end lost 8 bases, the J end lost 8 bases, and 6 bases lay between the germline ends. Germline lookup yields CDR1 SQVTM and CDR2 ANQGSEA. The CDR3 contains 8 residues. The CDR3 protein is CSPGGYTF. Here the CDR3 DNA reads TGCAGCCCAGGCGGCTACACCTTC.

The V call is TRBV9, the J call TRBJ2-3; 8 bases fit TRBD2. CDR3 size: 18 residues. V shed 1 base and J 3 bases; nucleotides not matched to a gene: 13. Germline V gene data show CDR1 as SGDLS and CDR2 as YYNGEE. CDR3 coding DNA: TGTGCCAGCAGCGTAAGATCGTGGTCTCGGGGGGGGACAGATACGCAGTATTTT. Its protein is CASSVRSWSRGGTDTQYF.

This clone was picked up a small number of times. V gene TRBV18 combines with J gene TRBJ2-7; tentatively, D is TRBD1 (6 bases). This CDR3 region has 13 residues. Germline V gene data show CDR1 as KGHSH and CDR2 as LQKENI. Trimming left V 3 bases short and J 4 bases short, with 10 bases between. Here the CDR3 DNA reads TGTGCCAGCTCACCTCGACAGGATTACGAGCAGTACTTC. Its protein is CASSPRQDYEQYF. Based on the CDR3 plus reference TRBV18 and TRBJ2-7, the full variable domain is NAGVMQNPRHLVRRRGQEARLRCSPMKGHSHVYWYRQLPEEGLKFMVYLQKENIIDESGMPKERFSAEFPKEGPSILRIQQVVRGDSAAYFCASSPRQDYEQYFGPGTRLTVT.

This clone was seen a single time. The chain recombines TRBV25-1 with TRBJ1-1; D gene ambiguous. The V gene lost 4 bases and the J gene lost 8 bases, with 14 bases spanning the gap. Germline V gene sequence: CDR1 MGHDK, CDR2 SYGVNS. This CDR3 region has 13 residues. The CDR3 DNA is TGTGCCAGCAGTGTCTCCGGGTCAATAGAAGCTTTCTTT. Its protein is CASSVSGSIEAFF.

This chain uses TRBV3-1 (or the pseudogene TRBV3-2) with TRBJ1-1; D call uncertain. V was pared by 1 base and J by 8 bases, with 11 bases between. The CDR3 spans 13 residues. Germline CDR1 reads LGHDT; CDR2 reads YNNKEL (reference sequence). Here the CDR3 DNA reads TGTGCCAGCAGCCAAGCCCCGCTCGGGGAAGCTTTCTTT. Amino acid sequence: CASSQAPLGEAFF.

V usage is TRBV5-1 and J usage is TRBJ1-1, with 7 bases identical to TRBD1. Germline lookup yields CDR1 SGHRS and CDR2 YFSETQ. The CDR3 consists of 16 residues. Trimming removed 5 bases from V and 4 bases from J; junction bases left unmatched: 14. The DNA for the CDR3 is TGCGCCAGCAGAAGTGACAGGGTCTCGGGTGCCACTGAAGCTTTCTTT. Amino acids: CASRSDRVSGATEAFF.

The chain joins TRBV6-5 to TRBJ1-2; D is possibly TRBD1 (6 bases). This CDR3 is built from 13 residues. Germline V gives CDR1 MNHEY, CDR2 SVGAGI. V was cut by 6 bases and J by 4 bases, with 12 bases left in between. The CDR3 DNA sequence: TGTGCCAGCAGCTCCGGGACACTCTATGGCTACACCTTC. Its translation: CASSSGTLYGYTF.

The chain has TRBV18 and TRBJ2-7, with 9 bases lining up with TRBD1. The CDR3 runs to 15 residues. The V and J ends lost 0 bases and 6 bases, in that order; junction bases with no gene match: 6. Germline lookup yields CDR1 KGHSH and CDR2 LQKENI. The CDR3: CASSPPGQGLSEQYF. The CDR3 DNA is TGTGCCAGCTCACCACCTGGACAGGGGTTAAGCGAGCAGTACTTC.

The chain combines TRBV19 with TRBJ1-4; a weak D match, TRBD1 (5 bases). V dropped 11 bases and J dropped 5 bases, with 21 bases sitting between them. Germline V gives CDR1 LNHDA, CDR2 SQIVND (reference sequence). This CDR3 is built from 15 residues. This CDR3 reads CASKDRAGPNEKLFF. DNA for the CDR3: TGTGCCTCAAAAGACCGGGCAGGGCCCAATGAAAAACTGTTTTTT. Based on the CDR3 plus reference TRBV19 and TRBJ1-4, the full variable domain is DGGITQSPKYLFRKEGQNVTLSCEQNLNHDAMYWYRQDPGQGLRLIYYSQIVNDFQKGDIAEGYSVSREKKESFPLTVTSAQKNPTAFYLCASKDRAGPNEKLFFGSGTQLSVL.

The J gene is TRBJ1-4, the V gene TRBV12-2; the table's D gene call, TRBD1, was not cross checked with the DNA. TRBV12-2 is shown as a pseudogene. CDR3 length equals 14 residues. CDR3 in amino acids: CASRSTGCNEKLFF. CDR3 coding DNA: TGTGCAAGTCGTTCGACAGGCTGTAATGAAAAACTGTTTTTT.

This clone occurred once. J is TRBJ2-3 and V is TRBV19, with 10 bases aligning to TRBD2. Germline V gene lookup returns CDR1 LNHDA and CDR2 SQIVND (reference sequence). The V gene end was trimmed by 7 bases and the J gene end by 1 base; junction bases not matched to a gene: 11. This CDR3 comprises 17 residues. For the CDR3, the DNA is TGTGCCAGTACCAAAAGGTATCTAGCGGGGGGCACAGATACGCAGTATTTT. This sequence encodes CASTKRYLAGGTDTQYF. Supplemented by reference TRBV19 and TRBJ2-3, the full variable domain reads DGGITQSPKYLFRKEGQNVTLSCEQNLNHDAMYWYRQDPGQGLRLIYYSQIVNDFQKGDIAEGYSVSREKKESFPLTVTSAQKNPTAFYLCASTKRYLAGGTDTQYFGPGTRLTVL.

The V and J genes are TRBV7-8 and TRBJ1-1, with unresolved D. Trimming removed 1 base from V and 3 bases from J, with 12 bases in between. The CDR3 extends over 15 amino acids. Germline CDR1 SGHVS, CDR2 FQNEAQ. CDR3 protein: CASSLGGNWYTEAFF. The CDR3 DNA reads TGTGCCAGCAGCTTAGGCGGGAATTGGTACACTGAAGCTTTCTTT.

V gene TRBV27 combines with J gene TRBJ1-2; TRBD1 agrees at 12 bases. Germline V gene sequence: CDR1 MNHEY, CDR2 SMNVEV (reference sequence). The CDR3 runs to 16 residues. The V gene end was trimmed by 5 bases and the J gene end by 8 bases; junction bases not matched to a gene: 12. The CDR3 nucleotides read TGTGCCAGCAGTCTCCTGGGGACAGGGGGCGCGGAAGGCTACACCTTC. This translates into CASSLLGTGGAEGYTF.

The chain carries TRBV7-8 and TRBJ1-2; TRBD1 is a possible D gene (5 bases). The germline CDR1 and CDR2 sequences are SGHVS and FQNEAQ. CDR3 length equals 13 residues. Trimming pared 5 bases from V and 4 bases from J, leaving 11 bases between. The CDR3 is CASSQNRLYGYTF. The CDR3 DNA reads as TGTGCCAGCAGCCAAAACAGGCTCTATGGCTACACCTTC.

The J gene is TRBJ1-1, the V gene TRBV10-3; 8 nucleotides align to TRBD1. Germline V gene data show CDR1 as ENHRY and CDR2 as SYGVKD. This CDR3 spans 19 amino acids. V shed 3 bases, J shed 1 base, and the junction held 16 bases outside the gene matches. The CDR3: CAISDLGQGLIDGNTEAFF. In DNA form, the CDR3 reads TGTGCCATCAGTGATCTTGGACAGGGCCTTATAGATGGGAACACTGAAGCTTTCTTT.

The chain links TRBV6-2 or TRBV6-3 to TRBJ2-1; TRBD1 is a possible D gene (6 bases). The CDR3 runs 14 residues. V was shortened by 2 bases and J by 8 bases, with 13 bases between the two germline ends. Germline assignment: CDR1 MNHEY and CDR2 SVGEGT. CDR3 bases: TGTGCCAGCAGTTACGTCCTAGGGGGAGATGAGCAGTTCTTC. This codes for CASSYVLGGDEQFF.